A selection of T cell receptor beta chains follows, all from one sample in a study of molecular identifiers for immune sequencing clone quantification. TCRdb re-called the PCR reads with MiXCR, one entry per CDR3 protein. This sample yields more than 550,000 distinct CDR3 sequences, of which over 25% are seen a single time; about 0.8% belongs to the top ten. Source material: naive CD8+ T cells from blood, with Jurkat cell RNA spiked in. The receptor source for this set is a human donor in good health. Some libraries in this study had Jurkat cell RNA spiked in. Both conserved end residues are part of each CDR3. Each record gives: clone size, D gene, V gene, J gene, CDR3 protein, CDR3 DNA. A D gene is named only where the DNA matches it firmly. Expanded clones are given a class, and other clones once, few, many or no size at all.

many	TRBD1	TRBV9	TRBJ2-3	CASSQGAWDTQYF	TGTGCCAGCAGCCAGGGGGCGTGGGATACGCAGTATTTT
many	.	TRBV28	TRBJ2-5	CASSPTGAPQTQYF	TGTGCCAGCAGTCCCACGGGAGCCCCCCAGACCCAGTACTTC
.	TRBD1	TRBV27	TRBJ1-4	CASSPQGRFGEKLFF	TGTGCCAGCAGCCCACAGGGGCGGTTTGGTGAAAAACTGTTTTTT
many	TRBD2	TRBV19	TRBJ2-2	CASSIASRGGSGELFF	TGTGCCAGTAGTATAGCCAGCCGCGGGGGATCCGGGGAGCTGTTTTTT
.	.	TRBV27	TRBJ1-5	CASSWGGPQHF	TGTGCCAGCAGCTGGGGCGGGCCCCAGCATTTT
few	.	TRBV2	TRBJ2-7	CASSDRSDGPYEQYF	TGTGCCAGCAGTGATCGCAGTGACGGACCCTACGAGCAGTACTTC
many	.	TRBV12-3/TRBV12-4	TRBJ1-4	CASSSPWGEKLFF	TGTGCCAGCAGTTCCCCCTGGGGTGAAAAACTGTTTTTT
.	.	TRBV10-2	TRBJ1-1	CASTEGTEAFF	TGCGCCAGCACCGAAGGCACTGAAGCTTTCTTT
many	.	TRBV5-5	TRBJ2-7	CASSLVGGTRENEQYF	TGTGCCAGCAGCTTGGTCGGCGGGACCCGAGAAAACGAGCAGTACTTC
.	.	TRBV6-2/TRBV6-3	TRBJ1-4	CASEAPTNEKLFF	TGTGCCAGCGAGGCCCCAACTAATGAAAAACTGTTTTTT
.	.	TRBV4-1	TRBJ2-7	CASSQGLGPSYEQYF	TGCGCCAGCAGCCAAGGGCTGGGACCCTCCTACGAGCAGTACTTC
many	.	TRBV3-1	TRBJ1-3	CASSQSGRISGNTIYF	TGTGCCAGCAGCCAGTCAGGACGGATCTCTGGAAACACCATATATTTT
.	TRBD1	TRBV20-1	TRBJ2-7	CSASRTGGPYEQYF	TGCAGTGCTAGTAGGACAGGGGGCCCCTACGAGCAGTACTTC
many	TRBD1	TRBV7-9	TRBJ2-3	CASSPVPGTGEGADTQYF	TGTGCCAGCAGCCCAGTCCCCGGGACAGGGGAAGGGGCAGATACGCAGTATTTT
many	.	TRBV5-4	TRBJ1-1	CASSLGGEPPIEAFF	TGTGCCAGCAGCTTGGGAGGGGAACCCCCCATTGAAGCTTTCTTT
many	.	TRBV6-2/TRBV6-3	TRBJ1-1	CASSYSIYTEAFF	TGTGCCAGCAGTTACTCGATTTACACTGAAGCTTTCTTT
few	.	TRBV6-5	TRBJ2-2	CASSYSFLGGNTGELFF	TGTGCCAGCAGTTACTCGTTTCTGGGCGGGAACACCGGGGAGCTGTTTTTT
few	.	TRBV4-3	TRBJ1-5	CASSQDCAGDCSNQPQHF	TGCGCCAGCAGCCAAGATTGTGCAGGGGATTGCAGCAATCAGCCCCAGCATTTT
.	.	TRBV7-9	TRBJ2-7	CASTPGRGGLYEQYF	TGTGCCAGCACCCCGGGCAGGGGGGGATTGTACGAGCAGTACTTC